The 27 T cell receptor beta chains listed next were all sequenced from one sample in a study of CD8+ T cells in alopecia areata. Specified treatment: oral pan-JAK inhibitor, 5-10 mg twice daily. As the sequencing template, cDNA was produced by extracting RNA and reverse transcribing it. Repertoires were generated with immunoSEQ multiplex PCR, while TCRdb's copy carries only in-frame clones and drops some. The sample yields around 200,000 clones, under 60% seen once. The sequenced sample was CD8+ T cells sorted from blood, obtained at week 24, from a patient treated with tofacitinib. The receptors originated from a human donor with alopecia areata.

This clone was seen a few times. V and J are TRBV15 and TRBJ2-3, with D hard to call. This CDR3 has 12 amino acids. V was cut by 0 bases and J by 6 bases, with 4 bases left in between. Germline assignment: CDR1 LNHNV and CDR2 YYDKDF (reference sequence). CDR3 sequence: CATSRDLDTQYF. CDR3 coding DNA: TGTGCCACCAGCAGAGATTTGGATACGCAGTATTTT.

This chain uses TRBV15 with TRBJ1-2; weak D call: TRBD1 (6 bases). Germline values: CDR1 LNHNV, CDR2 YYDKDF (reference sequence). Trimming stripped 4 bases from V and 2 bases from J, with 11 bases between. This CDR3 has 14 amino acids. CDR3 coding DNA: TGTGCCACCAGCACCAGACAGGAGAACTATGGCTACACCTTC. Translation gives CATSTRQENYGYTF.

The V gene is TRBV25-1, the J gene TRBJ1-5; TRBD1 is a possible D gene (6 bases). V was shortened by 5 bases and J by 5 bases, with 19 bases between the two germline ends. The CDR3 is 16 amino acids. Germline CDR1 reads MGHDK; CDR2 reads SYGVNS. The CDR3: CASSFTQGQLYQPQHF. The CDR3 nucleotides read TGTGCCAGCAGTTTCACACAGGGCCAGCTTTATCAGCCCCAGCATTTT.

CDR3: CASGDLVEYQETQYF. The CDR3 DNA is TGTGCCAGCGGGGATTTGGTGGAGTACCAAGAGACCCAGTACTTC. The chain couples TRBV2 to TRBJ2-5; D not certain. The germline CDR1 and CDR2 sequences are SNHLY and FYNNEI. The CDR3 consists of 15 residues. V was cut by 8 bases and J by 0 bases, with 16 bases left in between.

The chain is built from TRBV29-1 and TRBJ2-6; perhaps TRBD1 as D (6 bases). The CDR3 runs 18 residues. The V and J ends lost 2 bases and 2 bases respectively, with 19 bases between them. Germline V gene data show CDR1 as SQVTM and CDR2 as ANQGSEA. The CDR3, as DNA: TGCAGCGTTGAATTAAACAGGGAAACTTCTCCTGGGGCCAACGTCCTGACTTTC. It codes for CSVELNRETSPGANVLTF.

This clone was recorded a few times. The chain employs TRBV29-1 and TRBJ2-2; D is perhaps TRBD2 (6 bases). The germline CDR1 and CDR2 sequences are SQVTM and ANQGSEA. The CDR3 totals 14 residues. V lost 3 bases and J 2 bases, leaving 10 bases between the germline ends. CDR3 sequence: CSVEEGLNTGELFF. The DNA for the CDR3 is TGCAGCGTTGAGGAGGGACTTAACACCGGGGAGCTGTTTTTT.

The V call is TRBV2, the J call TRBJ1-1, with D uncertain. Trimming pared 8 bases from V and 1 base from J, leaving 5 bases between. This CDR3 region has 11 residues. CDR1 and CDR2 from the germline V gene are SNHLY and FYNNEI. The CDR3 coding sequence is TGTGCCAGCGACCCGAACACTGAAGCTTTCTTT. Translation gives CASDPNTEAFF.

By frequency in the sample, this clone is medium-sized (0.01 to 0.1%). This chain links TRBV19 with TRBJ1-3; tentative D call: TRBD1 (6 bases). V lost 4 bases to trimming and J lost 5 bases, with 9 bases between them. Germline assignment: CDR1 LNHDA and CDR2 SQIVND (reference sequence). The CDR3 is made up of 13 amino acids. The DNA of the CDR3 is TGTGCCAGTAGTAATACAGGGAGAAACACCATATATTTT. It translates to CASSNTGRNTIYF.

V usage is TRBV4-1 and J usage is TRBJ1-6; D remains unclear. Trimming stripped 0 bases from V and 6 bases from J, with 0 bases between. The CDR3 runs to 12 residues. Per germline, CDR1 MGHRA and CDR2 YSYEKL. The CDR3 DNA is TGCGCCAGCAGCCAAGATAATTCACCCCTCCACTTT. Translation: CASSQDNSPLHF.

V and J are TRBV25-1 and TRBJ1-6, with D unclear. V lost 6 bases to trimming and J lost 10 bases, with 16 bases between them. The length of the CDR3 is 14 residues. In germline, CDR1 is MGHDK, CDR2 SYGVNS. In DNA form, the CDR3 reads TGTGCCAGCAGCAAGGCGATCGGGCGCTCACCCCTCCACTTT. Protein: CASSKAIGRSPLHF.

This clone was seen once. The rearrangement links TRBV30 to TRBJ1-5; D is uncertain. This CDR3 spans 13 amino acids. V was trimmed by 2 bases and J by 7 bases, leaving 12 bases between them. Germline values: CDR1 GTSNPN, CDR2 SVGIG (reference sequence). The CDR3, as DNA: TGTGCCTGGAGTCCAGACGGACGGCAGCCCCAGCATTTT. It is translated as CAWSPDGRQPQHF. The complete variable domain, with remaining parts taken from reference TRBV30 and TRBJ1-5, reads SQTIHQWPATLVQPVGSPLSLECTVEGTSNPNLYWYRQAAGRGLQLLFYSVGIGQISSEVPQNLSASRPQDRQFILSSKKLLLSDSGFYLCAWSPDGRQPQHFGDGTRLSIL.

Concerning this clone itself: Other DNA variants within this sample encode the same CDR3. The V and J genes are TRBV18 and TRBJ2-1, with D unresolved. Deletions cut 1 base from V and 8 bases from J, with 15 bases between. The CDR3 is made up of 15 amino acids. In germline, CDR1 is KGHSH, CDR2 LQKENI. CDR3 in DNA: TGTGCCAGCTCACCACAGTACGGACGGATTGATGAGCAGTTCTTC. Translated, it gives CASSPQYGRIDEQFF.

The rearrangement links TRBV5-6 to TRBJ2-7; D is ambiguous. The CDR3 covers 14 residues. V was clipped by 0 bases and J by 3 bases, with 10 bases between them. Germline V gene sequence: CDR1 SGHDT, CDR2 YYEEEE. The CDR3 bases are TGTGCCAGCAGCTTGGGGCAGATGAGCTACGAGCAGTACTTC. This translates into CASSLGQMSYEQYF.

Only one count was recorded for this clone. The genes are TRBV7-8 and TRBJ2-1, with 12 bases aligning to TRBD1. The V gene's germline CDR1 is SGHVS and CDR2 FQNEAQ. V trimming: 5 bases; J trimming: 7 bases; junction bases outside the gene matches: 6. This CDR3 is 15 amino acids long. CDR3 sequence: CASSQPGQGANEQFF. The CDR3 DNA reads TGTGCCAGCAGCCAACCGGGACAGGGGGCTAATGAGCAGTTCTTC. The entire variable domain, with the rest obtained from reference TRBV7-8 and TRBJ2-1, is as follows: GAGVSQSPRYKVAKRGQDVALRCDPISGHVSLFWYQQALGQGPEFLTYFQNEAQLDKSGLPSDRFFAERPEGSVSTLKIQRTQQEDSAVYLCASSQPGQGANEQFFGPGTRLTVL.

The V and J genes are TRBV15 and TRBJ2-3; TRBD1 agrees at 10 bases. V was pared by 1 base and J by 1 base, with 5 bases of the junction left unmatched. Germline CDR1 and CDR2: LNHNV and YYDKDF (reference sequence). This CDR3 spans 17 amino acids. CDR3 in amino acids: CATSRGKGTGGTDTQYF. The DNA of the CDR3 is TGTGCCACCAGCAGAGGCAAGGGGACAGGGGGCACAGATACGCAGTATTTT.

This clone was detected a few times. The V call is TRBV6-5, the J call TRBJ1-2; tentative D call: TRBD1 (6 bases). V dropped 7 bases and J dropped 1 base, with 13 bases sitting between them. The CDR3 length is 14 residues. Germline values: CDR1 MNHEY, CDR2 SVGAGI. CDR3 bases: TGTGCCAGCACCAGCGGAGGGGGTAACTATGGCTACACCTTC. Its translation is CASTSGGGNYGYTF.

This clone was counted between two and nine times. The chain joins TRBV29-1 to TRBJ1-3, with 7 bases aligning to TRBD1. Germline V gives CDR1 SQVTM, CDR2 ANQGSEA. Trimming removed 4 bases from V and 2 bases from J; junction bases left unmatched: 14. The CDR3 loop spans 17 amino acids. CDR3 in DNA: TGCAGCGTTGCCCCCCGGACAGGACGAGTTCCTGGAAACACCATATATTTT. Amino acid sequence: CSVAPRTGRVPGNTIYF.

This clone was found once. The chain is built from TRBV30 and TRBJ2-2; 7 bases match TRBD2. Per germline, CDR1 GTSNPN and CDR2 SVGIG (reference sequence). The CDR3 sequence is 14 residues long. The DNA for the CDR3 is TGTGCTTATGGGCGGGAGATTCCTGTCGGGGAGCTGTTTTTT. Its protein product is CAYGREIPVGELFF.

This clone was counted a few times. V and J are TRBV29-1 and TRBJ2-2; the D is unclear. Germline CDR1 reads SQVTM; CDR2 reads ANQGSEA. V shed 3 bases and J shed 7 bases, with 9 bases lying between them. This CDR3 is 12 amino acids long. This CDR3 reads CSVDGLDGELFF. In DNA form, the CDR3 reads TGCAGCGTTGACGGGTTGGACGGGGAGCTGTTTTTT.

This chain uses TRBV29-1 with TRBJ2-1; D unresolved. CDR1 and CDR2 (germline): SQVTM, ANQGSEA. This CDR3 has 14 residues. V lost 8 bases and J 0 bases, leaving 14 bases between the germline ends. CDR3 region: CSSDGYSSYNEQFF. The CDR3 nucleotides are TGCAGCAGCGACGGGTACTCCTCCTACAATGAGCAGTTCTTC.

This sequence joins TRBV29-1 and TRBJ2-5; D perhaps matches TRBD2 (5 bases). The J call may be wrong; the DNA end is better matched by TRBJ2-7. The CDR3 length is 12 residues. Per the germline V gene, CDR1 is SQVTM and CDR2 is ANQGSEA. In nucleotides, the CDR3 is TGCAGCGTTGAAGGAGAGGGCTACGAGCAGTACTTC. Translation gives CSVEGEGYEQYF.

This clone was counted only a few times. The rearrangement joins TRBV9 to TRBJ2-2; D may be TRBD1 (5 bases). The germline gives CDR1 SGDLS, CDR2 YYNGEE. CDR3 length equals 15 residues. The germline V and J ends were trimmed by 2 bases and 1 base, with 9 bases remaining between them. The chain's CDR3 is CASSVYGQNTGELFF. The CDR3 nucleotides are TGTGCCAGCAGCGTGTACGGACAGAACACCGGGGAGCTGTTTTTT. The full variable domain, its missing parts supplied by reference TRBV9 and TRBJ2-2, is DSGVTQTPKHLITATGQRVTLRCSPRSGDLSVYWYQQSLDQGLQFLIQYYNGEERAKGNILERFSAQQFPDLHSELNLSSLELGDSALYFCASSVYGQNTGELFFGEGSRLTVL.

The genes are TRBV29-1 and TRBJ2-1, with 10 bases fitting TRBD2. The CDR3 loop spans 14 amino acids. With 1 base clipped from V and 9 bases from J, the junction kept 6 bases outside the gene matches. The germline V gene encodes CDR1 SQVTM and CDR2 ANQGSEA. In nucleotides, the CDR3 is TGCAGCGTTGAAGCTAGCGGGGGCCGCGGTGAGCAGTTCTTC. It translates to CSVEASGGRGEQFF.

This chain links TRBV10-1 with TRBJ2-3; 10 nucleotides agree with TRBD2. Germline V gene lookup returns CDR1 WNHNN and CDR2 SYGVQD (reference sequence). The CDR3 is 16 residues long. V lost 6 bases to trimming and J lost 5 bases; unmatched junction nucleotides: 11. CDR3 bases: TGCGCCAGCAGCCCTGGGACTAGCGCAGACGGAGATACGCAGTATTTT. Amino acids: CASSPGTSADGDTQYF.

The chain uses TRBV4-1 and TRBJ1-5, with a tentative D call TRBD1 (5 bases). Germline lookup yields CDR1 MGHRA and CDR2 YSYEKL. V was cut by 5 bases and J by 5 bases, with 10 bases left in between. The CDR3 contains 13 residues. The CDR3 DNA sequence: TGCGCCAGCAGCGTGACAGCTTATCAGCCCCAGCATTTT. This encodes CASSVTAYQPQHF.

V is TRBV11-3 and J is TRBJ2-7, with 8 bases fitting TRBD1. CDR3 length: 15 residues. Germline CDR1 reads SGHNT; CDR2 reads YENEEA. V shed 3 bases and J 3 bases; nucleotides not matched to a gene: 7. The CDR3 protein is CASSFFRDRLYEQYF. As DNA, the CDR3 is TGTGCCAGCAGCTTTTTTCGGGACAGGCTCTACGAGCAGTACTTC.

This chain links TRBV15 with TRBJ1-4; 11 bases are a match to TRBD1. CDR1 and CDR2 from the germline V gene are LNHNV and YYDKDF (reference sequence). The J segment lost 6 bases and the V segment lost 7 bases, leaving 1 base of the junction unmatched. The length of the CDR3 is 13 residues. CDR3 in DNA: TGTGCCACCAAGGACAGGGGGCATGAAAAACTGTTTTTT. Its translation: CATKDRGHEKLFF.